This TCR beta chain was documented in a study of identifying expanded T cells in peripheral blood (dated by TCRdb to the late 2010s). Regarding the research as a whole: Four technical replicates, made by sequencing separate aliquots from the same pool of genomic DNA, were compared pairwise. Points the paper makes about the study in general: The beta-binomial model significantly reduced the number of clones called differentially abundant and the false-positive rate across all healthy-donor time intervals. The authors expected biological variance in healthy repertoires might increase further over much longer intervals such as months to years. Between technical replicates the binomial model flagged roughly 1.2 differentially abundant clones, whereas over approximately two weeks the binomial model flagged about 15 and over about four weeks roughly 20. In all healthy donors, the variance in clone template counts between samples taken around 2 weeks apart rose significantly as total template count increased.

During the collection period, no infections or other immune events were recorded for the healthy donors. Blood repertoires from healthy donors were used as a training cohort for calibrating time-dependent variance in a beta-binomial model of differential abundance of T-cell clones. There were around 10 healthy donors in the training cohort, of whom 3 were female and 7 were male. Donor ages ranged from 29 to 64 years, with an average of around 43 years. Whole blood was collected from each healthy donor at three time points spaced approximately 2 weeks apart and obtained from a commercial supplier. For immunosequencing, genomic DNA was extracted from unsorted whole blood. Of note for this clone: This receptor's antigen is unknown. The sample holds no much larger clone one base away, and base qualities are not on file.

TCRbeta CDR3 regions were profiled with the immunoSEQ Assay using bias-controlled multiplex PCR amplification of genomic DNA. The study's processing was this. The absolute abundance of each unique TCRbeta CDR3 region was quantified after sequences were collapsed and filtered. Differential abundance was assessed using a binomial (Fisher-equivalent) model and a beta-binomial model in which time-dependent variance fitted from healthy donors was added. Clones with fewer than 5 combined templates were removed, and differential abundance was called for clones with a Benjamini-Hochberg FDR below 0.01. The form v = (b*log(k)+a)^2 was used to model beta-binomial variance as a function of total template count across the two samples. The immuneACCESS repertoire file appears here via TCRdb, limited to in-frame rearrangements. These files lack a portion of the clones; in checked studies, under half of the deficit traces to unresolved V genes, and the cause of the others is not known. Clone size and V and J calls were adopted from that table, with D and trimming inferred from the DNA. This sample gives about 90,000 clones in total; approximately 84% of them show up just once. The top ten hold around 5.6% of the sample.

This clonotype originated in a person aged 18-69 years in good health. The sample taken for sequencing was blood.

In nucleotide form, the sequence is TGTGCCAGCAGTTTTCTGAACTTCGGCAGGGATCGGGAAGCTTTCTTT. It is translated as CASSFLNFGRDREAFF. The chain is encoded by TRBV27 joined to TRBJ1-1; the D gene is perhaps TRBD1, on 5 matching bases. Trimming takes 3 bases from V and 8 bases from J, and the germline ends sit 22 bases apart. The CDR3 runs 16 amino acids, cysteine and phenylalanine included. Kept here is only the CDR3 DNA, which spans 48 bases and is read in frame from base 1. The germline V gene (reference sequence) gives CDR1 as MNHEY and CDR2 as SMNVEV.